What follows is one TCR beta chain and its context. Its antigen target is currently unknown. No base-level quality is on record; no much larger clone is a single base apart. According to the germline V gene (reference sequence), CDR1 reads MNHNY and CDR2 reads SVGAGI. Here V drops 6 bases and J drops 4 bases, and the junction holds 15 bases not matched to any gene. The CDR3 holds 16 amino acids from the cysteine to the phenylalanine. Just the 48-base CDR3 DNA is kept, in frame starting at base 1. The CDR3 regions of human TCRbeta chains were subjected to immunosequencing. Per the authors' processing: Repertoire TCRs were matched against a reference library of SARS-CoV-2-specific TCRs generated with the MIRA antigen-specificity platform. Breadth was defined as the fraction of unique TCRs that were SARS-CoV-2-associated. Depth was defined as the fraction of total T cells that were SARS-CoV-2-associated. Each spike-specific TCR was assigned to its reactive spike region and to a CD4 or CD8 class using the MIRA data. Log10-transformed breadth and depth values were compared by one-way ANOVA with Sidak's multiple comparisons tests. TCRdb provides this immuneACCESS table in a form limited to in-frame rearrangements. Some clones are lacking; in checked studies, under half of them reflect an unresolved V gene, and why the rest are absent is not known. The V and J calls and clone size come from that table; D and trimming were worked out from the DNA. The sample table lists about 140,000 clones, about 91% of them with a count of one. The ten largest clonotypes hold 4% to 5% of the sample.

These data are taken from a study of T cell responses to AZD1222 COVID-19 vaccine (dated by TCRdb to about 2021). General notes on the study: AZD1222 recipients whose second dose came at about 4 weeks and those whose second dose came at about 12 weeks were combined into one group, since spike-specific TCR depth and breadth did not differ between the two schedules. Trial participants were enrolled by age into subgroups of 18-55, 56-69 and 70-plus years, and about 150, 27 and 61 TCR-sequenced participants, respectively, were included in these subgroups. A total of about 230 trial participants underwent TCR sequencing, of whom 207 received two doses of AZD1222 and about 26 received two doses of the MenACWY control vaccine.

On the study overall, not on this receptor specifically: Vaccine-associated CD4 TCRs spanned the whole spike protein, with dominant responses in regions 160-218 and 743-854. Because no samples from the day 14 peak response were available, repertoires could be characterized only after the peak T cell response. Most participants were white British and females outnumbered males, and the authors suggested that clonal diversity may have been underestimated. Only 5 to 7 AZD1222 recipients were SARS-CoV-2 seropositive at baseline, limiting conclusions about previously exposed vaccinees. Spike-specific TCR breadth and depth rose significantly after two AZD1222 doses compared with day 0 and with MenACWY recipients. Nearly half of unique spike-specific TCRs reportedly recognized epitopes outside regions mutated in the B.1.351 and B.1.1.7 variants. In the small 56-69-year group, the increase in depth fell short of significance, most likely because of low power.

The time point tag for this specimen amounts to: baseline before first vaccination. Vaccinee samples came from UK trials COV001 and COV002, including a single-blind randomized controlled phase 2/3 trial of AZD1222 (ChAdOx1 nCoV-19) in healthy adults. For TCRbeta chain sequencing, PBMC samples from trial participants were taken at day 0 and at day 28 after the second dose. The sequence was obtained from an adult in good health. The material was peripheral blood, obtained on day 0 of AZD1222 vaccination. Recombination linked TRBV6-6 to TRBJ2-7; 7 junctional bases match TRBD2. The nucleotide sequence reads as follows: TGTGCCAGCAGAACTTTTGCGGGAGTAAGCCCATACGAGCAGTACTTC. Translated, it gives CASRTFAGVSPYEQYF.